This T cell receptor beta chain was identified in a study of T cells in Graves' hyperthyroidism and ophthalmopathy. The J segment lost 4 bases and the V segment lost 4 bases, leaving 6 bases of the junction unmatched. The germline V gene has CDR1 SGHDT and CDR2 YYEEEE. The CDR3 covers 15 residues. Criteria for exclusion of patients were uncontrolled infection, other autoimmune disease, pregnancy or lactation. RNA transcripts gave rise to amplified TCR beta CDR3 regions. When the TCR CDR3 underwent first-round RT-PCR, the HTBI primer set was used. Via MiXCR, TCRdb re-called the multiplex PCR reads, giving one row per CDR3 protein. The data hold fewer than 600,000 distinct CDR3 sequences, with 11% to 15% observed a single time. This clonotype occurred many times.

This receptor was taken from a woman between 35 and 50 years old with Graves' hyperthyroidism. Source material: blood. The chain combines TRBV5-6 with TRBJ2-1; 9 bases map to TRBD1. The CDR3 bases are TGTGCCAGCAGCGGTGGACAGGGGACTTACAATGAGCAGTTCTTC. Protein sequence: CASSGGQGTYNEQFF. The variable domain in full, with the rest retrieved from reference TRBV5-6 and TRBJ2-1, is DAGVTQSPTHLIKTRGQQVTLRCSPKSGHDTVSWYQQALGQGPQFIFQYYEEEERQRGNFPDRFSGHQFPNYSSELNVNALLLGDSALYLCASSGGQGTYNEQFFGPGTRLTVL.